These 27 T cell receptor beta chains were sequenced from one sample in a study of shared clonotypes between healthy human individuals. Only in-frame clones appear in the TCRdb table, and some are missing; sequencing was by immunoSEQ multiplex PCR. Among a few hundred thousand clones, 95% to 96% were seen once, and the ten largest hold 0.085% to 0.11%. Naive CD8 cells lacked CD45RO, underwent positive selection for CCR7 and left out terminally differentiated effector memory CD45RA+ cells. The sample comprised naive CD8+ T cells sorted from blood. The receptor set was obtained from a woman in her thirties in good health.

J is TRBJ2-3 and V is TRBV7-9, with D maybe TRBD1 (6 bases). The CDR3 is 13 amino acids. Looked up from germline, CDR1 is SEHNR and CDR2 is FQNEAQ (reference sequence). Trimming removed 9 bases at V and 2 bases at J, with 12 bases between. This CDR3 reads CASSLGATDTQYF. The CDR3 DNA reads as TGTGCCAGTTCGCTGGGGGCCACAGATACGCAGTATTTT.

As concerns this clone: Other DNA sequences in this specimen translate into the identical CDR3. The V gene is TRBV4-1, the J gene TRBJ1-1; D may be TRBD1 (6 bases). There are 13 residues in the CDR3. The V gene's germline CDR1 is MGHRA and CDR2 YSYEKL. Trimming removed 4 bases from V and 1 base from J, with 7 bases in between. The DNA for the CDR3 is TGCGCCAGCAGCCGGACAGCGAACACTGAAGCTTTCTTT. This codes for CASSRTANTEAFF.

The gene calls are TRBV4-1 and TRBJ1-1; D may be TRBD1 (5 bases). With 0 bases removed from V and 11 bases from J, the gap between germline ends came to 16 bases. The CDR3 is 14 residues long. CDR1 MGHRA and CDR2 YSYEKL come from the germline V gene. The DNA for the CDR3 is TGCGCCAGCAGCCAAGAAGGGTGGGGCGTTGGGGCTTTCTTT. Protein product: CASSQEGWGVGAFF.

This chain uses TRBV25-1 with TRBJ2-5; D unclear. The J call may be in error: the DNA end matches TRBJ2-7 better. Germline CDR1 MGHDK, CDR2 SYGVNS. This CDR3 region has 12 residues. The CDR3 DNA reads TGTGCCAGCAGTGATCTGGGGTACGAGCAGTACTTC. Translation: CASSDLGYEQYF.

The V gene is TRBV6-6, the J gene TRBJ2-7, with D perhaps matching TRBD1 (7 bases). Germline lookup yields CDR1 MNHNY and CDR2 SVGAGI (reference sequence). Trimming cost V 0 bases and J 7 bases, with 19 bases left between them. The CDR3 is made up of 16 amino acids. The CDR3 sequence: CASSYSIRERRGEQYF. CDR3 nucleotides: TGTGCCAGCAGTTACTCGATCCGGGAGCGCAGGGGGGAGCAGTACTTC.

The V call is TRBV2, the J call TRBJ1-5; D is unresolved. This CDR3 region has 17 residues. Germline V gene data show CDR1 as SNHLY and CDR2 as FYNNEI. With 3 bases removed from V and 0 bases from J, the gap between germline ends came to 15 bases. CDR3 amino acids: CASSETRSGVSNQPQHF. CDR3 DNA: TGTGCCAGCAGTGAGACGAGAAGTGGGGTTAGCAATCAGCCCCAGCATTTT.

The genes are TRBV28 and TRBJ2-7; 9 nucleotides match TRBD2. Germline V gene data show CDR1 as MDHEN and CDR2 as SYDVKM. The CDR3 spans 15 residues. The V segment lost 2 bases and the J segment 5 bases; nucleotides outside the gene matches: 7. CDR3 DNA sequence: TGTGCCAGCAGTTTAGGCGGGAGGGCCATTCACGAGCAGTACTTC. Translating gives CASSLGGRAIHEQYF.

The V gene is TRBV14, the J gene TRBJ2-7, with D unresolved. The CDR3 is 14 residues long. Germline loops: CDR1 SGHDN, CDR2 FVKESK. V was cut by 4 bases and J by 2 bases, with 12 bases left in between. CDR3 loop: CASSPRIPPYEQYF. CDR3 DNA: TGTGCCAGCAGCCCCAGGATCCCTCCCTACGAGCAGTACTTC.

This chain joins TRBV6-5 and TRBJ1-1; no firm D call. CDR3 length: 14 residues. Germline CDR1 reads MNHEY; CDR2 reads SVGAGI. V was cut by 3 bases and J by 3 bases, with 11 bases left in between. CDR3 nucleotide sequence: TGTGCCAGCAGTTATTTTCGGGCGGACACTGAAGCTTTCTTT. This codes for CASSYFRADTEAFF.

V is TRBV27 and J is TRBJ2-1; 7 bases match TRBD1. There are 14 residues in the CDR3. The ends lost 2 bases at V and 5 bases at J; junction bases unmatched: 3. CDR1 and CDR2 (germline): MNHEY, SMNVEV (reference sequence). The DNA of the CDR3 is TGTGCCAGCAGTTTAAGGACAGGCAACAATGAGCAGTTCTTC. It yields the protein CASSLRTGNNEQFF.

V and J are TRBV28 and TRBJ1-2; unclear D gene. The CDR3 spans 15 residues. CDR1 and CDR2 (germline): MDHEN, SYDVKM. Trimming took off 3 bases at V and 4 bases at J, with 15 bases between the two ends. CDR3 sequence reads: CASSFEERAPYGYTF. The CDR3 coding sequence is TGTGCCAGCAGTTTCGAGGAAAGGGCGCCCTATGGCTACACCTTC.

The V call is TRBV29-1, the J call TRBJ1-1; the D gene is possibly TRBD1 (5 bases). CDR3 length: 14 residues. Trimming removed 6 bases from V and 3 bases from J, with 17 bases in between. The germline CDR1 and CDR2 sequences are SQVTM and ANQGSEA. CDR3 residues: CSVPDWDGYTEAFF. CDR3 sequence (DNA): TGCAGCGTCCCCGACTGGGACGGCTACACTGAAGCTTTCTTT.

The chain recombines TRBV30 with TRBJ2-1; D is undetermined. The CDR3 has 13 amino acids. Trimming took off 0 bases at V and 6 bases at J, with 9 bases between the two ends. Per germline, CDR1 GTSNPN and CDR2 SVGIG (reference sequence). The CDR3 sequence is CAWSVSRLNEQFF. For the CDR3, the DNA is TGTGCCTGGAGTGTTTCTAGGCTCAATGAGCAGTTCTTC.

A word on this clone: The same CDR3 can be traced to other DNA sequences in this sample. The J gene is TRBJ2-7, the V gene TRBV27; D gene ambiguous. CDR1 is MNHEY, CDR2 SMNVEV, per germline (reference sequence). CDR3 length: 11 residues. Deletions cut 3 bases from V and 5 bases from J, with 5 bases between. The CDR3 protein is CASSFGDEQYF. The CDR3 bases are TGTGCCAGCAGTTTCGGAGACGAGCAGTACTTC.

The gene calls are TRBV5-4 and TRBJ2-3; TRBD2 aligns across 8 bases. Germline trimming cut 0 bases from V and 9 bases from J; bases unmatched to any gene: 15. Germline lookup yields CDR1 SGHNT and CDR2 YYREEE (reference sequence). The CDR3 has 17 residues. The CDR3 region has the DNA TGTGCCAGCAGCTTGGATAGCGGGACCCCCCCCGGGGAGACGCAGTATTTT. Its translation: CASSLDSGTPPGETQYF.

V and J are TRBV28 and TRBJ1-6; unclear D gene. V lost 7 bases to trimming and J lost 10 bases, with 20 bases between them. This CDR3 has 15 residues. CDR1 MDHEN and CDR2 SYDVKM come from the germline V gene. For the CDR3, the DNA is TGTGCCAGCAACCGCAGAGAAGACATTGCCTCACCCCTCCACTTT. Amino acids: CASNRREDIASPLHF.

The chain couples TRBV7-9 to TRBJ2-1; 10 nucleotides line up with TRBD2. Germline CDR1 and CDR2: SEHNR and FQNEAQ (reference sequence). V was clipped by 7 bases and J by 4 bases; unmatched bases: 7. The CDR3 sequence is 15 residues long. The DNA of the CDR3 is TGTGCCAGCACCGGGACTAGCGAATCATACAATGAGCAGTTCTTC. Its translation: CASTGTSESYNEQFF.

V is TRBV2 and J is TRBJ2-5; the D gene could be TRBD1 or TRBD2 (5 bases each). Germline CDR1 and CDR2: SNHLY and FYNNEI. V was pared by 6 bases and J by 0 bases, with 14 bases between. The CDR3 consists of 15 residues. CDR3 nucleotide sequence: TGTGCCAGCAGAGAGCCGGGACCCAACCAAGAGACCCAGTACTTC. This gives the protein CASREPGPNQETQYF.

The gene calls are TRBV21-1 and TRBJ2-2. TRBV21-1 is a recognized pseudogene. This CDR3 has 18 residues. This CDR3 reads CASSRAPESAKNTGELFF. The CDR3 DNA reads as TGTGCCAGCAGCAGGGCCCCCGAGAGCGCAAAGAACACCGGGGAGCTGTTTTTT.

The chain couples TRBV27 to TRBJ2-1; a weak D match, TRBD2 (6 bases). V dropped 6 bases and J dropped 6 bases, with 18 bases sitting between them. In germline, CDR1 is MNHEY, CDR2 SMNVEV (reference sequence). The CDR3 runs to 15 residues. The CDR3 coding sequence is TGTGCCAGCAGAGGAATAGCGGAAGCGCGCAATGAGCAGTTCTTC. Its protein product is CASRGIAEARNEQFF.

The chain has TRBV29-1 and TRBJ2-7, with D unclear. V was shortened by 0 bases and J by 3 bases, with 12 bases between the two germline ends. Germline V gives CDR1 SQVTM, CDR2 ANQGSEA. The CDR3 sequence is 14 residues long. The CDR3 coding sequence is TGCAGCGTTGAAGATCCGGACCGGCACTACGAGCAGTACTTC. Its protein is CSVEDPDRHYEQYF.

V usage is TRBV28 and J usage is TRBJ2-4, with D possibly being TRBD2 (6 bases). V shed 6 bases and J shed 0 bases, with 12 bases lying between them. Germline V gene data show CDR1 as MDHEN and CDR2 as SYDVKM. The CDR3 totals 15 residues. This CDR3 is CASRQWGLAKNIQYF. CDR3 DNA: TGTGCCAGCAGGCAGTGGGGACTAGCCAAAAACATTCAGTACTTC.

The gene calls are TRBV18 and TRBJ1-1, with D hard to call. The CDR3 consists of 11 residues. The V and J ends lost 2 bases and 8 bases respectively, with 6 bases between them. Germline-derived CDR1 and CDR2 are KGHSH and LQKENI. The CDR3 nucleotides are TGTGCCAGCTCACCAAGCACCGAAGCTTTCTTT. As protein: CASSPSTEAFF.

The chain has TRBV2 and TRBJ1-5; D gene unclear. CDR1 is SNHLY, CDR2 FYNNEI, per germline. V gave up 7 bases and J gave up 3 bases, with 10 bases separating them. CDR3 length equals 13 residues. In DNA form, the CDR3 reads TGTGCCAGCAATACAGAAGTCAATCAGCCCCAGCATTTT. It yields the protein CASNTEVNQPQHF. The whole variable domain, filled in from reference TRBV2 and TRBJ1-5, reads EPEVTQTPSHQVTQMGQEVILRCVPISNHLYFYWYRQILGQKVEFLVSFYNNEISEKSEIFDDQFSVERPDGSNFTLKIRSTKLEDSAMYFCASNTEVNQPQHFGDGTRLSIL.

The CDR3 DNA follows: TGTGCCAGGCAATCAGACCCGTCCACCGGGGAGCTGTTTTTT. Amino acids: CARQSDPSTGELFF. The chain has TRBV7-9 and TRBJ2-2; D remains unclear. Between the trimmed V and J ends, which lost 9 bases and 4 bases, there was a span of 15 bases. Germline values: CDR1 SEHNR, CDR2 FQNEAQ (reference sequence). The CDR3 runs to 14 residues.

The J gene is TRBJ2-5, the V gene TRBV4-2; D possibly corresponds to TRBD2 (5 bases). There are 13 residues in the CDR3. Germline assignment: CDR1 LGHNA and CDR2 YNFKEQ. The V end lost 5 bases, the J end lost 1 base, and 8 bases lay between the germline ends. The CDR3 DNA is TGTGCCAGCAGCTTGGAGGCCCAAGAGACCCAGTACTTC. Encoded protein: CASSLEAQETQYF.

This chain uses TRBV7-9 with TRBJ2-7; D is possibly TRBD2 (5 bases). Looked up from germline, CDR1 is SEHNR and CDR2 is FQNEAQ (reference sequence). The CDR3 contains 14 residues. V shed 3 bases and J shed 2 bases, with 11 bases lying between them. The CDR3 is CASSFGEQPYEQYF. CDR3 bases: TGTGCCAGCAGCTTCGGGGAACAGCCCTACGAGCAGTACTTC.